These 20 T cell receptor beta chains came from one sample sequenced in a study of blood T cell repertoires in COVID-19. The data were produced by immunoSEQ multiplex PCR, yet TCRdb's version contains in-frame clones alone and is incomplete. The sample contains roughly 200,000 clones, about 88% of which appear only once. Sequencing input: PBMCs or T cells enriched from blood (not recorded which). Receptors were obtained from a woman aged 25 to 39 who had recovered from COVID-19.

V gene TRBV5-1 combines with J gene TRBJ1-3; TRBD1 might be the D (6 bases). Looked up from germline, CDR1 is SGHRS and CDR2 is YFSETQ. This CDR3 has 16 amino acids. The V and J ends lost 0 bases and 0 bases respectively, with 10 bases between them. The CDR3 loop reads CASSLAPQGSGNTIYF. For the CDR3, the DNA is TGCGCCAGCAGCTTGGCCCCACAGGGCTCTGGAAACACCATATATTTT.

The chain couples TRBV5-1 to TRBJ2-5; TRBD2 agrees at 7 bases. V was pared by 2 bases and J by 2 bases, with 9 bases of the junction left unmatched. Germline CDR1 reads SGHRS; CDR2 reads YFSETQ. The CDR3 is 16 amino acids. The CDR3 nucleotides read TGCGCCAGCAGCTTCACCGGCTCTAGCGGTCAAGAGACCCAGTACTTC. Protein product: CASSFTGSSGQETQYF. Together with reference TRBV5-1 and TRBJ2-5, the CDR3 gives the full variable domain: KAGVTQTPRYLIKTRGQQVTLSCSPISGHRSVSWYQQTPGQGLQFLFEYFSETQRNKGNFPGRFSGRQFSNSRSEMNVSTLELGDSALYLCASSFTGSSGQETQYFGPGTRLLVL.

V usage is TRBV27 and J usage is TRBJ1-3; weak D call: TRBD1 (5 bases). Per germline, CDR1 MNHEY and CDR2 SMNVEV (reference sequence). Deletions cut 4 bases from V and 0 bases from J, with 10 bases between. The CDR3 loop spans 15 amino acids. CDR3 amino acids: CASSSMTASGNTIYF. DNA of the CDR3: TGTGCCAGCAGTTCCATGACAGCCTCTGGAAACACCATATATTTT.

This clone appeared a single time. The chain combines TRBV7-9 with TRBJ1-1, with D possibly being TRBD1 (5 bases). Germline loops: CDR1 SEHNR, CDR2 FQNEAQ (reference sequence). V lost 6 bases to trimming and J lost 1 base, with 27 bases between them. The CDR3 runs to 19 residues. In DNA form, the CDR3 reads TGTGCCAGCAGTAATTATAAATCTGCAGGGTTATTACAGAACACTGAAGCTTTCTTT. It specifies CASSNYKSAGLLQNTEAFF.

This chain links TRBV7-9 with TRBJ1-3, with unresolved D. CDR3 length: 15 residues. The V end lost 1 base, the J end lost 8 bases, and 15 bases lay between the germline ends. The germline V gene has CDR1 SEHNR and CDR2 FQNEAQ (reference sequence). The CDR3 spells CASSLGGRYPDTIYF. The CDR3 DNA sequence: TGTGCCAGCAGCTTAGGTGGGCGATACCCGGACACCATATATTTT.

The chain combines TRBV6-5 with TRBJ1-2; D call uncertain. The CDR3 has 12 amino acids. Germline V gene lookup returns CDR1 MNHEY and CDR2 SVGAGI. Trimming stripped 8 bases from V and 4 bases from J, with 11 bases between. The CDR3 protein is CASLSDFYGYTF. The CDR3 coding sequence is TGTGCCAGCCTCTCAGACTTCTATGGCTACACCTTC.

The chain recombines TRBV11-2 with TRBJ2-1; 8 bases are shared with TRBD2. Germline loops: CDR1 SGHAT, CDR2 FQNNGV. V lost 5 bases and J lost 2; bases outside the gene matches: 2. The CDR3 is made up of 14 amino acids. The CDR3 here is CASSREGAYNEQFF. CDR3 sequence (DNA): TGTGCCAGCAGCCGGGAGGGGGCCTACAATGAGCAGTTCTTC.

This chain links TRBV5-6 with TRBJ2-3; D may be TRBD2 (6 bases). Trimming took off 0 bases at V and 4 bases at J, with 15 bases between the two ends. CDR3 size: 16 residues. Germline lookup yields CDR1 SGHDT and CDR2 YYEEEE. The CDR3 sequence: CASSLAGARGADTQYF. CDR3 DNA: TGTGCCAGCAGCTTGGCCGGTGCGCGGGGAGCAGATACGCAGTATTTT.

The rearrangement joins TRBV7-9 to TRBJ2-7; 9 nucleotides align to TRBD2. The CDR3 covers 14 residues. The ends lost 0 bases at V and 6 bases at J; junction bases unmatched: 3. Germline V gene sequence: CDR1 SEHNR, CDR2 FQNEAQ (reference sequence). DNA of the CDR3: TGTGCCAGCAGCTTAGCCCAGCGGGGGGTCGAGCAGTACTTC. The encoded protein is CASSLAQRGVEQYF.

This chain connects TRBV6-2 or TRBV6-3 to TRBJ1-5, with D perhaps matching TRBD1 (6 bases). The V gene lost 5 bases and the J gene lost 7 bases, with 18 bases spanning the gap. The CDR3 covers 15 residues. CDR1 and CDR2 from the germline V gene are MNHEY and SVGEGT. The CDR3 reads CASSARRGADQPQHF. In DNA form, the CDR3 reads TGTGCCAGCAGTGCGCGTCGGGGGGCTGACCAGCCCCAGCATTTT.

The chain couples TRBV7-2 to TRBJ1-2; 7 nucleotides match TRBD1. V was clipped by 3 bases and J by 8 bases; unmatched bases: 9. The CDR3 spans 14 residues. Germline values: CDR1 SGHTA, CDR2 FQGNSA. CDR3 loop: CASSLNRGLEGYTF. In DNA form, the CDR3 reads TGTGCCAGCAGCTTGAACAGGGGACTGGAGGGCTACACCTTC.

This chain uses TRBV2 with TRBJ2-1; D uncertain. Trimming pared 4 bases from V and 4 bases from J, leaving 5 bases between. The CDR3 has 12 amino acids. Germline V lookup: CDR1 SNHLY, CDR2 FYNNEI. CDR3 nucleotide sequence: TGTGCCAGCAGTGTCGCGTACAATGAGCAGTTCTTC. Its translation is CASSVAYNEQFF.

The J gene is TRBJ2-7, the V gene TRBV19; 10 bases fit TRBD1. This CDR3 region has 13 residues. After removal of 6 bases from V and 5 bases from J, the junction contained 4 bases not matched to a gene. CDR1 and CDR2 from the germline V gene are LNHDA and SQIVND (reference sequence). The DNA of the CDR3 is TGTGCCAGTAGCCCCGGGACAGGGGACGAGCAGTACTTC. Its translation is CASSPGTGDEQYF.

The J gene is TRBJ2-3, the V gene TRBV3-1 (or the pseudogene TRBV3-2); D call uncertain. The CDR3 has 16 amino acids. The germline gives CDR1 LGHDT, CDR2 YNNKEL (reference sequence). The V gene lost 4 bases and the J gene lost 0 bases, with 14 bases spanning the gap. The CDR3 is CASSPLLVSSTDTQYF. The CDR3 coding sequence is TGTGCCAGCAGCCCCCTCCTAGTATCTAGCACAGATACGCAGTATTTT.

The chain's CDR3 is CASSQQDRGHEQYF. CDR3 DNA sequence: TGCGCCAGCAGCCAACAGGACAGGGGCCACGAGCAGTACTTC. The V and J genes are TRBV4-1 and TRBJ2-7; 9 nucleotides line up with TRBD1. V was clipped by 2 bases and J by 5 bases; unmatched bases: 4. The length of the CDR3 is 14 residues. Germline V gene sequence: CDR1 MGHRA, CDR2 YSYEKL.

Here the CDR3 DNA reads TGCGCCAGCAGCTTAACAGGGGACAAATACGAGCAGTACTTC. This sequence encodes CASSLTGDKYEQYF. The chain recombines TRBV5-1 with TRBJ2-7; TRBD1 matches at 7 bases. Germline values: CDR1 SGHRS, CDR2 YFSETQ. This CDR3 is built from 14 residues. The V gene end was trimmed by 2 bases and the J gene end by 4 bases; junction bases not matched to a gene: 6. Drawing the rest from reference TRBV5-1 and TRBJ2-7, the complete variable domain is KAGVTQTPRYLIKTRGQQVTLSCSPISGHRSVSWYQQTPGQGLQFLFEYFSETQRNKGNFPGRFSGRQFSNSRSEMNVSTLELGDSALYLCASSLTGDKYEQYFGPGTRLTVT.

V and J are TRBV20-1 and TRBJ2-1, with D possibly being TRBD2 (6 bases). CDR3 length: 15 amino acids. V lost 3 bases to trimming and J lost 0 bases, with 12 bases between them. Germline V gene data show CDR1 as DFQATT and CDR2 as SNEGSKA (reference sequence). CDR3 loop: CSASDTTSSYNEQFF. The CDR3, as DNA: TGCAGTGCTAGTGATACGACTAGCTCCTACAATGAGCAGTTCTTC.

The CDR3 region is CASSLGSGVADTQYF. The CDR3 DNA sequence: TGTGCCAGCAGCTTAGGTAGCGGGGTCGCAGATACGCAGTATTTT. The chain recombines TRBV13 with TRBJ2-3; 8 positions agree with TRBD2. The CDR3 extends over 15 amino acids. J was trimmed by 4 bases and V by 0 bases; bases with no gene match: 3. CDR1 PRHDT and CDR2 FYEKMQ come from the germline V gene (reference sequence).

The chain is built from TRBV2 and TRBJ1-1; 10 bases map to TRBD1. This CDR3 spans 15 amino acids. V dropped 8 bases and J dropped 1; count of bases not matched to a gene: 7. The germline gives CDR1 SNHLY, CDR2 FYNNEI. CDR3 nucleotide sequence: TGTGCCAGCGAAGGGACAGGGGAGCGGAACACTGAAGCTTTCTTT. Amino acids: CASEGTGERNTEAFF. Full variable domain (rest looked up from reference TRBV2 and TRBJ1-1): EPEVTQTPSHQVTQMGQEVILRCVPISNHLYFYWYRQILGQKVEFLVSFYNNEISEKSEIFDDQFSVERPDGSNFTLKIRSTKLEDSAMYFCASEGTGERNTEAFFGQGTRLTVV.

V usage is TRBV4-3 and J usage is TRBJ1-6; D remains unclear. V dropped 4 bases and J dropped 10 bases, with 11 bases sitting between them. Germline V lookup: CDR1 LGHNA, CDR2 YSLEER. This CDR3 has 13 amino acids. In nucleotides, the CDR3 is TGCGCCAGCAGCCCCTTCGGGAACTCACCCCTCCACTTT. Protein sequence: CASSPFGNSPLHF.